This T cell receptor (beta chain) was sequenced for a study of STAT5B mutations in CD4+ large granular lymphocyte leukemia. V gave up 5 bases and J gave up 5 bases, with 9 bases separating them. Per the germline V gene, CDR1 is ENHRY and CDR2 is SYGVKD. The CDR3 covers 13 residues. Generated by immunoSEQ multiplex PCR, the TCRdb table keeps only in-frame clones and is missing some. The sample records about 30,000 clones, 70% to 85% being singletons. Material for sequencing was CD4+ T cells from blood buffy coats. The TCR originated in a human donor in good health. The genes are TRBV10-3 and TRBJ1-4, with unresolved D. Here the CDR3 reads CAISLYSNEKLFF. The CDR3 region has the DNA TGTGCCATCAGTTTATACAGCAATGAAAAACTGTTTTTT.